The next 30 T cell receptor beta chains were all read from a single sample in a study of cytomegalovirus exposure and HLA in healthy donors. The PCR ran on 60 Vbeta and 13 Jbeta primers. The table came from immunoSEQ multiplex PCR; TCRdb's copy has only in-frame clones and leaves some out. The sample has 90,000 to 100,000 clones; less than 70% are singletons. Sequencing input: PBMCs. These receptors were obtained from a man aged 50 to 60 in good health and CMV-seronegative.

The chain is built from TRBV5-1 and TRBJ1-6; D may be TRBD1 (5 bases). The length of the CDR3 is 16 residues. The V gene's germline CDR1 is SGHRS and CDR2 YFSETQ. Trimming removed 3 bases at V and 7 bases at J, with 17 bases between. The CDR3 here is CASSWQGGSQNSPLHF. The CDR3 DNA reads TGCGCCAGCAGCTGGCAGGGTGGCAGTCAAAATTCACCCCTCCACTTT.

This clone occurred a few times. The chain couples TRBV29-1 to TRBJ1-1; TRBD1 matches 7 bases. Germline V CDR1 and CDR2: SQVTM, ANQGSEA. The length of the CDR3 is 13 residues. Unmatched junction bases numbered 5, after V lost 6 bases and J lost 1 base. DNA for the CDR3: TGCAGCGTAATCCGGGACAGGAACACTGAAGCTTTCTTT. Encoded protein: CSVIRDRNTEAFF.

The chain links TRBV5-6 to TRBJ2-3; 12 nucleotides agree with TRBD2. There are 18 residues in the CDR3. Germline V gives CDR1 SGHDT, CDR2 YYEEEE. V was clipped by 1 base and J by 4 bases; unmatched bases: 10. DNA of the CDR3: TGTGCCAGCAGCTTGATGTTCCCTAGCGGGAGGGCCCCAGATACGCAGTATTTT. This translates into CASSLMFPSGRAPDTQYF.

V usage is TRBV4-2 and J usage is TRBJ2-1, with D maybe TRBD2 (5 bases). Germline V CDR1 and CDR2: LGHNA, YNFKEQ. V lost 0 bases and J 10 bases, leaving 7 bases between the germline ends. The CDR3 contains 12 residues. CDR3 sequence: CASSQEEGEQFF. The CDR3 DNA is TGTGCCAGCAGCCAAGAAGAGGGCGAGCAGTTCTTC.

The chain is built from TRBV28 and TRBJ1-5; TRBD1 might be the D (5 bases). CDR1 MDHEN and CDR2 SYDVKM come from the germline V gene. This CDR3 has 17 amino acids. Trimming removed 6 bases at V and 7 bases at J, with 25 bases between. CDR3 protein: CASSPSPLTGPNQPQHF. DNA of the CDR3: TGTGCCAGCAGCCCGAGTCCCCTTACAGGACCTAACCAGCCCCAGCATTTT.

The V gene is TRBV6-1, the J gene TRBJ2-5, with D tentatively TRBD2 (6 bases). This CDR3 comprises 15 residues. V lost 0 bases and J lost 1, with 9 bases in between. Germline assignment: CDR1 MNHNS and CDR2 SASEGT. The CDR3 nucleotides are TGTGCCAGCAGTGAAGCGGGGGGAACCCAAGAGACCCAGTACTTC. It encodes CASSEAGGTQETQYF.

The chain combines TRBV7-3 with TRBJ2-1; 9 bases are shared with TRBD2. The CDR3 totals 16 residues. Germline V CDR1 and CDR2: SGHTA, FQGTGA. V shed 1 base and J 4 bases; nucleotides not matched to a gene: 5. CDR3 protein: CASSLNLAGIYNEQFF. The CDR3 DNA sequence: TGTGCCAGCAGCTTAAACCTAGCGGGGATATACAATGAGCAGTTCTTC. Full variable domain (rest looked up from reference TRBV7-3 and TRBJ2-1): GAGVSQTPSNKVTEKGKYVELRCDPISGHTALYWYRQSLGQGPEFLIYFQGTGAADDSGLPNDRFFAVRPEGSVSTLKIQRTERGDSAVYLCASSLNLAGIYNEQFFGPGTRLTVL.

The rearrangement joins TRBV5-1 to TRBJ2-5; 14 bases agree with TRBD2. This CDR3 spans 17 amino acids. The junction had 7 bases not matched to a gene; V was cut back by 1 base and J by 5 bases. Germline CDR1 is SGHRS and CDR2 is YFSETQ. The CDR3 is CASSLRLAGGPMETQYF. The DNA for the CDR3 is TGCGCCAGCAGCTTGCGACTAGCGGGAGGGCCGATGGAGACCCAGTACTTC.

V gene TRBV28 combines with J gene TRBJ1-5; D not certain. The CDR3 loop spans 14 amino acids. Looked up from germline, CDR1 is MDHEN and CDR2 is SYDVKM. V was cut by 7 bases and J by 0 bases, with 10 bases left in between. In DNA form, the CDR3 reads TGTGCCAGCACCCCCTCCTATAGCAATCAGCCCCAGCATTTT. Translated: CASTPSYSNQPQHF. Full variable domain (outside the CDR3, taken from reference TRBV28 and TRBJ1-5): DVKVTQSSRYLVKRTGEKVFLECVQDMDHENMFWYRQDPGLGLRLIYFSYDVKMKEKGDIPEGYSVSREKKERFSLILESASTNQTSMYLCASTPSYSNQPQHFGDGTRLSIL.

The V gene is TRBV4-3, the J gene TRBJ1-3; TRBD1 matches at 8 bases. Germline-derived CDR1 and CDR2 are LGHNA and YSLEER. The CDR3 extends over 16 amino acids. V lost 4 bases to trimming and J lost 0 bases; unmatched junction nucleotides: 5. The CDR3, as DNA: TGCGCCAGCAGCCCCCGACAGGGGTCCTCTGGAAACACCATATATTTT. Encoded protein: CASSPRQGSSGNTIYF.

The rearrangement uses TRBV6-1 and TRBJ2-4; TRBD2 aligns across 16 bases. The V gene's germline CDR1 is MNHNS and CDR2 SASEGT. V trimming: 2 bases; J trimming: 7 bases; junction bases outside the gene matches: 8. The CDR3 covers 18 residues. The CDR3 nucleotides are TGTGCCAGCAGTGAAAGAGGGACTAGCGGGGGGGCTCGGAACATTCAGTACTTC. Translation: CASSERGTSGGARNIQYF.

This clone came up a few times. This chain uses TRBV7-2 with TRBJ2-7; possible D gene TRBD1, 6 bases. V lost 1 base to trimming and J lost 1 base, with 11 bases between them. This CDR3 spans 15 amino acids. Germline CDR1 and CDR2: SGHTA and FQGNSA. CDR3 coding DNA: TGTGCCAGCAGCTTAGACAGGGCAAGGTCCTACGAGCAGTACTTC. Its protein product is CASSLDRARSYEQYF.

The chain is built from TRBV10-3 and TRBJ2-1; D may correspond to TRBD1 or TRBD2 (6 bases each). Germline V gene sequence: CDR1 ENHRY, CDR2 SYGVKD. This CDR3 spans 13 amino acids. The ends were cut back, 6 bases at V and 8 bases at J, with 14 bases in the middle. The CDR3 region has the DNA TGTGCCATCAGCGAGGGGGGCGGATATGAGCAGTTCTTC. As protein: CAISEGGGYEQFF.

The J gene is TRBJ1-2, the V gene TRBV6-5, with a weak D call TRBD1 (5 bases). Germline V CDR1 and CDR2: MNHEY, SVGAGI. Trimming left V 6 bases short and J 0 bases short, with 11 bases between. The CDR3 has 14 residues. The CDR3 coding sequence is TGTGCCAGCAGCCGTTCAGGGACTAACTATGGCTACACCTTC. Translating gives CASSRSGTNYGYTF.

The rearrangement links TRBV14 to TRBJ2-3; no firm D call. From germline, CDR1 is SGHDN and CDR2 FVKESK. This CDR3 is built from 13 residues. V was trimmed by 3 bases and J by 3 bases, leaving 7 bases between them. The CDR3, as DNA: TGTGCCAGCAGCCACGCCGGGACAGATACGCAGTATTTT. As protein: CASSHAGTDTQYF. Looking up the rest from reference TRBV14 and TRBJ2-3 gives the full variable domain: EAGVTQFPSHSVIEKGQTVTLRCDPISGHDNLYWYRRVMGKEIKFLLHFVKESKQDESGMPNNRFLAERTGGTYSTLKVQPAELEDSGVYFCASSHAGTDTQYFGPGTRLTVL.

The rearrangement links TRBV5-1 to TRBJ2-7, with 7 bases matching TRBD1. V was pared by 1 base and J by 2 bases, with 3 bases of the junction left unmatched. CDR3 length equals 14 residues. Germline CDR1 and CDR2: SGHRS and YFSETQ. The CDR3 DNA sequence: TGCGCCAGCAGCTTGACAGGGGACCCCTACGAGCAGTACTTC. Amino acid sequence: CASSLTGDPYEQYF.

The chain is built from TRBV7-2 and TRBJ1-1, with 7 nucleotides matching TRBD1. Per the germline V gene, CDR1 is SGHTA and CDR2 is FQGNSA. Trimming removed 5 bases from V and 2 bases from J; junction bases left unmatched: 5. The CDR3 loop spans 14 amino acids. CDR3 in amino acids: CASSPGQVNTEAFF. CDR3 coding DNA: TGTGCCAGCAGCCCTGGACAGGTAAACACTGAAGCTTTCTTT.

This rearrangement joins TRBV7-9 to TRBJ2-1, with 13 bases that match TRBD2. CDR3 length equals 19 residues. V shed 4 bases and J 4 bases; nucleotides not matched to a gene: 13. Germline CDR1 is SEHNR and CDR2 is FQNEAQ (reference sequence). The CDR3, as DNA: TGTGCCAGCAGCTCCCGGACTAGCGGGAGCCGAACCTTTTACAATGAGCAGTTCTTC. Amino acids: CASSSRTSGSRTFYNEQFF.

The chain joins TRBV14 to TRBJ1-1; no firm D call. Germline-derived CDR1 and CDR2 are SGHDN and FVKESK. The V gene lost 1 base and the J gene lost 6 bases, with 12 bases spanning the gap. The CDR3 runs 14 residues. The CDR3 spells CASSQVSGFAEAFF. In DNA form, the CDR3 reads TGTGCCAGCAGCCAAGTCTCGGGGTTCGCTGAAGCTTTCTTT.

CDR3: CASSPGTSGRETQYF. The CDR3 DNA sequence: TGTGCCAGCAGCCCTGGGACTAGCGGGAGGGAGACCCAGTACTTC. The gene calls are TRBV5-8 and TRBJ2-5, with 15 bases lining up with TRBD2. The germline V gene has CDR1 SGHTS and CDR2 YDEGEE. Trimming cost V 4 bases and J 5 bases; bases outside gene matches: 3. The CDR3 spans 15 residues.

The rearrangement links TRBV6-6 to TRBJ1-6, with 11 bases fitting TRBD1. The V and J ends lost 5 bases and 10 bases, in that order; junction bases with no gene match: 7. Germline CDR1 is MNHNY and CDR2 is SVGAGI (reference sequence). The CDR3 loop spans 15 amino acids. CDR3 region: CASSTYGTGGSPLHF. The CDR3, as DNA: TGTGCCAGCAGTACCTACGGGACAGGGGGATCACCCCTCCACTTT.

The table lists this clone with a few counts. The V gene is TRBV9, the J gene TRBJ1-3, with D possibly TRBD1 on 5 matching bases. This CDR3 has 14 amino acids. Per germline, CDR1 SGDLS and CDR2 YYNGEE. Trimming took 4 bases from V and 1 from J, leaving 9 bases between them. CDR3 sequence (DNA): TGTGCCAGCAGCACTCAGGGTTCTGGAAACACCATATATTTT. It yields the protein CASSTQGSGNTIYF.

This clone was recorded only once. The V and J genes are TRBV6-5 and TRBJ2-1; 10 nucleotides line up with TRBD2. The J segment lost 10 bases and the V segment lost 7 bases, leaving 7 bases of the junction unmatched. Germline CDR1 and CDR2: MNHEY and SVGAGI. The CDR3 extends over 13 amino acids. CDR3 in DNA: TGTGCCAGCAACAGCGGGAGGGCTCGAGAGCAGTTCTTC. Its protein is CASNSGRAREQFF.

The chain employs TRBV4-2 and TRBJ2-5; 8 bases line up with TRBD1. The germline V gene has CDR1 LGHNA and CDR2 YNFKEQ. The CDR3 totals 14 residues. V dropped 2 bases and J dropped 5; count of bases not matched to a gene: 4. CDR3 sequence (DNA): TGTGCCAGCAGCCAACCCACAGGGGGGGAGACCCAGTACTTC. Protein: CASSQPTGGETQYF.

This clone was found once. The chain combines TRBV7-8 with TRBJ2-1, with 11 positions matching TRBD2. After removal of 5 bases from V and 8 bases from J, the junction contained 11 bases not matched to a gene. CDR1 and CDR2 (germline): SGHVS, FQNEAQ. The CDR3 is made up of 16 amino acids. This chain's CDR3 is CASSPRLAGLIDEQFF. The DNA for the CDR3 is TGTGCCAGCAGCCCACGACTAGCGGGACTAATCGATGAGCAGTTCTTC.

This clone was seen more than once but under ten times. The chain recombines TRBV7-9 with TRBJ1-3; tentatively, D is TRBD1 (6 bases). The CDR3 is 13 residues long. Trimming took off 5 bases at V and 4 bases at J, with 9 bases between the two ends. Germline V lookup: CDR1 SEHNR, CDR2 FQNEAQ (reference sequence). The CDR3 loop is CASSPGQGNTIYF. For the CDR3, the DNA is TGTGCCAGCAGCCCCGGACAGGGAAACACCATATATTTT.

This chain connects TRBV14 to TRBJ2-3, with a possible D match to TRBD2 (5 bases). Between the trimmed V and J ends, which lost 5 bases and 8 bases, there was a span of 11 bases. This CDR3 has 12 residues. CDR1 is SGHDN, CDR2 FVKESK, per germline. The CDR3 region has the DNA TGTGCCAGCAGCTTGAGCGGTTCTACGCAGTATTTT. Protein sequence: CASSLSGSTQYF.

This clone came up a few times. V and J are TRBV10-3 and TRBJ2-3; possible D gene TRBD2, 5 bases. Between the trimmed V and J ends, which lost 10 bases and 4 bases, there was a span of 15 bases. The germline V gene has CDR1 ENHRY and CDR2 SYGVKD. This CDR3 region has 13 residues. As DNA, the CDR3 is TGTGCCAGTGCGGGCCCCGAGGCAGATACGCAGTATTTT. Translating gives CASAGPEADTQYF.

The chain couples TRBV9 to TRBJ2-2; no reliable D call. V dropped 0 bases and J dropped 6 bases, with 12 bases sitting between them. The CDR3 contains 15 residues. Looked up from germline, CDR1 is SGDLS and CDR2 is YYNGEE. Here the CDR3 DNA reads TGTGCCAGCAGCGTAGGCACGACTGGCGCCGGGGAGCTGTTTTTT. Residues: CASSVGTTGAGELFF.

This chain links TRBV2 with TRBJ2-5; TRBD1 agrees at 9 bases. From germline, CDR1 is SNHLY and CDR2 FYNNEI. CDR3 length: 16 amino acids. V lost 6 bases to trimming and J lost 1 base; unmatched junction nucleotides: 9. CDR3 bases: TGTGCCAGCAGGCACCGGGACAGGGTATTCCAAGAGACCCAGTACTTC. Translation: CASRHRDRVFQETQYF.